The 18 T cell receptor beta chains listed next were all sequenced from one sample in a study of T cells in Graves' hyperthyroidism and ophthalmopathy. TCR beta CDR3 regions were amplified from RNA transcripts. First-round RT-PCR of the TCR CDR3 relied on the HTBI primer set. MiXCR, run by TCRdb on the multiplex PCR reads, gives a single entry per CDR3 protein. The sample lists roughly 710,000 distinct CDR3 sequences, over 35% occurring once. The material sequenced was blood. The receptors were sampled from a woman aged 40 to 50 with Graves' hyperthyroidism.

This clonotype was observed many times. The V and J genes are TRBV7-9 and TRBJ2-7; 11 nucleotides match TRBD1. Unmatched junction bases numbered 3, after V lost 4 bases and J lost 4 bases. The CDR3 has 14 amino acids. CDR1 SEHNR and CDR2 FQNEAQ come from the germline V gene (reference sequence). The CDR3 nucleotides read TGTGCCAGCAGCTCCCGGGACAGGGGGTACGAGCAGTACTTC. This sequence encodes CASSSRDRGYEQYF. The whole variable domain, remainder taken from reference TRBV7-9 and TRBJ2-7, is DTGVSQNPRHKITKRGQNVTFRCDPISEHNRLYWYRQTLGQGPEFLTYFQNEAQLEKSRLLSDRFSAERPKGSFSTLEIQRTEQGDSAMYLCASSSRDRGYEQYFGPGTRLTVT.

This clonotype has a handful of counts. This sequence joins TRBV5-1 and TRBJ2-7; perhaps TRBD2 as D (5 bases). Deletions cut 0 bases from V and 7 bases from J, with 20 bases between. The CDR3 length is 16 residues. In germline, CDR1 is SGHRS, CDR2 YFSETQ. In DNA, the CDR3 is TGCGCCAGCAGCTTGGGCCAATCAGCGTTTTCGGGGGAGCAGTACTTC. This gives the protein CASSLGQSAFSGEQYF.

This clonotype was seen a single time. The V call is TRBV7-9, the J call TRBJ2-5; 12 bases map to TRBD2. Germline-derived CDR1 and CDR2 are SEHNR and FQNEAQ (reference sequence). The V gene end was trimmed by 7 bases and the J gene end by 6 bases; junction bases not matched to a gene: 3. The CDR3 runs to 13 residues. CDR3 loop: CASTLAGGQTQYF. Here the CDR3 DNA reads TGTGCCAGCACACTAGCGGGAGGACAGACCCAGTACTTC.

Only a few counts were recorded for this clonotype. V is TRBV4-3 and J is TRBJ1-4; D perhaps matches TRBD1 (5 bases). Germline V gene sequence: CDR1 LGHNA, CDR2 YSLEER. Trimming left V 0 bases short and J 8 bases short, with 16 bases between. The CDR3 is 16 amino acids. CDR3 DNA: TGCGCCAGCAGCCAAGATGGGGCAGGAAAGGGAGAAAAACTGTTTTTT. Translating gives CASSQDGAGKGEKLFF.

The J gene is TRBJ2-1, the V gene TRBV2, with D possibly matching TRBD2 (6 bases). The V gene lost 7 bases and the J gene lost 1 base, with 11 bases spanning the gap. CDR1 SNHLY and CDR2 FYNNEI come from the germline V gene. The CDR3 runs 14 residues. The chain's CDR3 is CASTEGNSYNEQFF. The CDR3 nucleotides read TGTGCCAGCACGGAGGGTAATTCCTACAATGAGCAGTTCTTC.

This clonotype was seen many times. The rearrangement joins TRBV7-9 to TRBJ1-3; D uncertain. This CDR3 is built from 14 residues. Trimming shortened V by 0 bases and J by 8 bases, and 11 bases separated the two germline ends. Germline V gene data show CDR1 as SEHNR and CDR2 as FQNEAQ (reference sequence). CDR3 DNA: TGTGCCAGCAGCTTAGCGGGGAGAGAGTACACCATATATTTT. This gives the protein CASSLAGREYTIYF.

This clonotype was seen at least ten times. The V call is TRBV4-3, the J call TRBJ1-6; D is unresolved. The germline V and J ends were trimmed by 4 bases and 10 bases, with 8 bases remaining between them. The germline V gene encodes CDR1 LGHNA and CDR2 YSLEER. The CDR3 runs 12 residues. CDR3 residues: CASSPRGSPLHF. CDR3 nucleotide sequence: TGCGCCAGCAGCCCGCGAGGGTCACCCCTCCACTTT.

There are many counts of this clonotype. The V call is TRBV24-1, the J call TRBJ2-5, with D perhaps being TRBD1 or TRBD2 (5 bases each). This CDR3 spans 14 amino acids. Trimming removed 2 bases from V and 4 bases from J, with 10 bases in between. The V gene's germline CDR1 is KGHDR and CDR2 SFDVKD. The CDR3 DNA follows: TGTGCCACCAGTGATTCCGGGACGATAGAGACCCAGTACTTC. Translated, it gives CATSDSGTIETQYF.

Only a few counts were recorded for this clonotype. Possible read error: a much larger clone is one base away. The chain carries TRBV7-6 and TRBJ2-7; 7 bases are a match to TRBD1. The CDR3 runs to 15 residues. The germline V gene encodes CDR1 SGHVS and CDR2 FNYEAQ. The CDR3 is CASSSTGETSYGQYF. The CDR3 DNA reads TGTGCCAGCAGCAGTACAGGGGAAACCTCCTACGGGCAGTACTTC.

This clonotype was observed at least ten times. The rearrangement joins TRBV3-1 to TRBJ1-5; D is unclear. Germline V gene lookup returns CDR1 LGHDT and CDR2 YNNKEL (reference sequence). With 1 base removed from V and 6 bases from J, the gap between germline ends came to 7 bases. The CDR3 is 13 amino acids. CDR3 sequence reads: CASSQGKGQPQHF. The CDR3, as DNA: TGTGCCAGCAGCCAAGGAAAGGGTCAGCCCCAGCATTTT. The variable domain in full, completed from reference TRBV3-1 and TRBJ1-5, reads DTAVSQTPKYLVTQMGNDKSIKCEQNLGHDTMYWYKQDSKKFLKIMFSYNNKELIINETVPNRFSPKSPDKAHLNLHINSLELGDSAVYFCASSQGKGQPQHFGDGTRLSIL.

The V gene is TRBV6-2 or TRBV6-3, the J gene TRBJ1-5; D perhaps matches TRBD1 (5 bases). The CDR3 sequence is 15 residues long. Germline CDR1 MNHEY, CDR2 SVGEGT. Trimming stripped 8 bases from V and 7 bases from J, with 21 bases between. CDR3 nucleotides: TGTGCCAGCCTTAGAGCCGGACAAGGGGAACAGCCCCAGCATTTT. It codes for CASLRAGQGEQPQHF.

This chain connects TRBV10-3 to TRBJ2-7; D not resolved. The CDR3 spans 16 residues. Per germline, CDR1 ENHRY and CDR2 SYGVKD. Trimming removed 0 bases from V and 7 bases from J, with 19 bases in between. DNA of the CDR3: TGTGCCATCAGTGAGTCTATCGGGCCTATCCCTCTGGAGCAGTACTTC. Protein product: CAISESIGPIPLEQYF.

V and J are TRBV11-2 and TRBJ2-2, with unresolved D. The CDR3 contains 13 residues. Germline V CDR1 and CDR2: SGHAT, FQNNGV. The V end lost 7 bases, the J end lost 0 bases, and 6 bases lay between the germline ends. This CDR3 reads CASMPTNTGELFF. CDR3 coding DNA: TGTGCCAGCATGCCTACGAACACCGGGGAGCTGTTTTTT.

This clonotype was observed a few times. The chain has TRBV20-1 and TRBJ1-3, with D unresolved. CDR1 is DFQATT and CDR2 is SNEGSKA in the germline V gene (reference sequence). This CDR3 is built from 15 residues. V lost 2 bases, J lost 0 bases, and 11 bases lay in between. The CDR3 DNA sequence: TGCAGTGCTAGATTGTGGGTAATCTCTGGAAACACCATATATTTT. Translated, it gives CSARLWVISGNTIYF.

The table lists this clonotype with many counts. The chain couples TRBV12-3 or TRBV12-4 to TRBJ1-5; 7 bases are a match to TRBD1. The V segment lost 6 bases and the J segment 2 bases; nucleotides outside the gene matches: 10. The CDR3 contains 16 residues. CDR3 residues: CASSATGMSGNQPQHF. The CDR3 DNA sequence: TGTGCCAGCAGCGCGACAGGGATGAGTGGCAATCAGCCCCAGCATTTT.

About this clonotype: This clone may be a read error of a much larger clone one base away. This rearrangement joins TRBV2 to TRBJ2-2, with D hard to call. Germline CDR1 reads SNHLY; CDR2 reads FYNNEI. Trimming removed 6 bases at V and 4 bases at J, with 15 bases between. The CDR3 extends over 15 amino acids. The CDR3 DNA follows: TGTGCCAGCAGGCCCGGCGGACCAGTCACCGGGGAGCTGTTTTTT. This codes for CASRPGGPVTGELFF.

The V and J genes are TRBV10-3 and TRBJ2-2; 9 nucleotides align to TRBD1. Germline assignment: CDR1 ENHRY and CDR2 SYGVKD. The ends lost 6 bases at V and 7 bases at J; junction bases unmatched: 12. This CDR3 region has 16 residues. This chain's CDR3 is CAISKRLEDRGGELFF. The CDR3 nucleotides read TGTGCCATCAGCAAAAGACTAGAGGACAGGGGCGGGGAGCTGTTTTTT.

Note on this clonotype: This may be a read error, as it is one base from a much larger clone. This chain uses TRBV20-1 with TRBJ2-7; 10 bases align to TRBD2. CDR1 DFQATT and CDR2 SNEGSKA come from the germline V gene (reference sequence). CDR3 length: 14 amino acids. The CDR3 here is CSAHSGRQTYERYF. CDR3 coding DNA: TGCAGTGCCCATAGCGGGAGGCAAACCTACGAGCGGTACTTC.